These T cell receptor beta chains were read from a single sample in a study of T cells in Graves' hyperthyroidism and ophthalmopathy. TCRdb reprocessed the multiplex PCR reads via MiXCR and lists one record per CDR3 protein. Among 500,000 to 650,000 distinct CDR3 sequences listed, just under 20% were seen once. Specimen: blood. These receptors were taken from a man between 40 and 49 years old with Graves' ophthalmopathy. Both conserved end residues are part of each CDR3. The D gene is left open where the match is weak. Expanded clones get a size class; other rows say once, few or many, or leave the size out.

D	V	size	J	DNA	CDR3
-	TRBV4-2	-	TRBJ1-3	TGTGCCAGCAGCCCTGCTTCTGGGGAGTCTGGAAACACCATATATTTT	CASSPASGESGNTIYF
-	TRBV28	few	TRBJ1-4	TGTGCCAGCAGTTTATTAGGGGAAAAACTGTTTTTT	CASSLLGEKLFF
TRBD1	TRBV7-9	-	TRBJ1-2	TGTGCCAGCAGCTTAGAAAGGGACAGGGGCAAATTCTATGGCTACACCTTC	CASSLERDRGKFYGYTF
TRBD1	TRBV5-1	many	TRBJ1-6	TGCGCCAGCAGCTCCAAGACAGGGGAAATCAATTCACCCCTCCACTTT	CASSSKTGEINSPLHF
-	TRBV2	-	TRBJ1-4	TGTGCCAGCAGTCAGGAGGGGGTGATTGGTGAAAAACTGTTTTTT	CASSQEGVIGEKLFF
-	TRBV20-1	many	TRBJ2-7	TGCAGTGCACCGACTCTACAGGTGCAGTACTTC	CSAPTLQVQYF
-	TRBV30	few	TRBJ1-1	TGTGCCTGGAGGTCCGTCGGGAACACTGAAGCTTTCTTT	CAWRSVGNTEAFF
-	TRBV29-1	few	TRBJ2-6	TGCAGCGTTATCTCTGGGGCCAACGTCCTGACTTTC	CSVISGANVLTF
-	TRBV20-1	-	TRBJ1-2	TGCAGTGCTCCACCGGGACCCTATGGCTACACCTTC	CSAPPGPYGYTF
-	TRBV7-9	-	TRBJ2-2	TGTGCCAGCAGCTTAGAGTGGCAGCCGAACACCGGGGAGCTGTTTTTT	CASSLEWQPNTGELFF
-	TRBV28	-	TRBJ2-1	TGTGTCAGCAGTCCGAGAACAGGCTACAATGAGCAGTTCTTC	CVSSPRTGYNEQFF
TRBD1	TRBV18	few	TRBJ1-5	TGTGCCAGCTCACCGGGACAGGGAAATAGCAATCAGCCCCAGCATTTT	CASSPGQGNSNQPQHF
-	TRBV27	-	TRBJ2-3	TGTGCCAGCAGGGAAACCAGCACAGATACGCAGTATTTT	CASRETSTDTQYF
TRBD2	TRBV15	-	TRBJ2-2	TGTGCCACCAGCAGAGCAGGGACTAGCGGGAGGGGGAACACCGGGGAGCTGTTTTTT	CATSRAGTSGRGNTGELFF
TRBD2	TRBV27	few	TRBJ2-5	TGTGCCAGCAAAGCGGGACTCCCTGGTCAAGAGACCCAGTACTTC	CASKAGLPGQETQYF
-	TRBV5-6	few	TRBJ2-6	TGTGCCAGCAGGGCGGGGGCCAACGTCCTGACTTTC	CASRAGANVLTF
-	TRBV19	few	TRBJ1-1	TGTGCCAGTAGTATACAGAGGATGAACACTGAAGCTTTCTTT	CASSIQRMNTEAFF
-	TRBV5-1	-	TRBJ1-3	TGCGCCAGCAGCTTGATGGGGGGAAACACCACATATTTT	CASSLMGGNTTYF
-	TRBV11-2	many	TRBJ2-1	TGTGCCAGCAGCCCACCGGGACCGTACAATGAGCAGTTCTTC	CASSPPGPYNEQFF
TRBD2	TRBV13	many	TRBJ2-5	TGTGCCAGCAGCTCAAGTGAGCGGGAGGAAGAAGAGACCCAGTACTTC	CASSSSEREEEETQYF
-	TRBV7-8	-	TRBJ2-7	TGTGCCAGCAGCTTAGCGCTTTGGGCCGAGCAGTACTTC	CASSLALWAEQYF
-	TRBV7-2	many	TRBJ2-1	TGTGCCAGCAGCAACCCCGGGACACGCTACAATGAGCAGTTCTTC	CASSNPGTRYNEQFF
-	TRBV3-1	many	TRBJ1-5	TGTGCCAGCAGCCAGCAGGGAGCTCAGCCCCAGCATTTT	CASSQQGAQPQHF
-	TRBV11-2	few	TRBJ2-7	TGTGCCAGCAGCTTGTGGACAGCGCGGAACGAGCAGTACTTC	CASSLWTARNEQYF
TRBD2	TRBV28	many	TRBJ2-1	TGTGCCAGCATGGGACTAGGGGGACACAATGAGCAGTTCTTC	CASMGLGGHNEQFF
TRBD1	TRBV10-3	-	TRBJ2-5	TGTGCCATCGGACAGGGACAAGAGACCCAGTACTTC	CAIGQGQETQYF
TRBD1	TRBV20-1	-	TRBJ1-2	TGCAGTGCCCCTCTGGGACAGGGGGCGAAAGGCTACACCTTC	CSAPLGQGAKGYTF
-	TRBV2	-	TRBJ1-2	TGTGCCAGCAGTCGGACAGTGGATGGCTACACCTTC	CASSRTVDGYTF
-	TRBV7-9	many	TRBJ2-7	TGTGCCAGCAGTTTTGAGGGCTACGAGCAGTACTTC	CASSFEGYEQYF
TRBD1	TRBV9	-	TRBJ1-6	TGTGCCAGCAGCGCTCGGACAGGCTCCTCCTATAATTCACCCCTCCACTTT	CASSARTGSSYNSPLHF
TRBD1	TRBV12-5	many	TRBJ1-1	TGTGCTAGTGGACCTGGGACAGCATTGAACACTGAAGCTTTCTTT	CASGPGTALNTEAFF
-	TRBV7-9	many	TRBJ1-1	TGTGCCAGCTTAAACCTCGCGGAAGACTGGAACACTGAAGCTTTCTTT	CASLNLAEDWNTEAFF
TRBD1	TRBV7-2	-	TRBJ2-5	TGTGCCAGCAGCTTAGAGGGGGCCATAAGTTACTTC	CASSLEGAISYF
TRBD2	TRBV2	many	TRBJ2-7	TGTGCCAGCGGAAAAGGCGGGAGGGCCGAGGGGTACTTC	CASGKGGRAEGYF
-	TRBV5-8	few	TRBJ1-1	TGTGCCAGCAGCCACGAAACATTCCGAGGGGCGAGTGAAGCTTTCTTT	CASSHETFRGASEAFF
-	TRBV9	few	TRBJ1-1	TGTGCCAGCAGCATGGGGAGGACAGCGCAGAGCACTGAAGCTTTCTTT	CASSMGRTAQSTEAFF
-	TRBV3-1	-	TRBJ2-2	TGTGCCAGCAGCCAAAGAAGGCCAAGCCGGGAAGGCGGGGAGCTGTTTTTT	CASSQRRPSREGGELFF